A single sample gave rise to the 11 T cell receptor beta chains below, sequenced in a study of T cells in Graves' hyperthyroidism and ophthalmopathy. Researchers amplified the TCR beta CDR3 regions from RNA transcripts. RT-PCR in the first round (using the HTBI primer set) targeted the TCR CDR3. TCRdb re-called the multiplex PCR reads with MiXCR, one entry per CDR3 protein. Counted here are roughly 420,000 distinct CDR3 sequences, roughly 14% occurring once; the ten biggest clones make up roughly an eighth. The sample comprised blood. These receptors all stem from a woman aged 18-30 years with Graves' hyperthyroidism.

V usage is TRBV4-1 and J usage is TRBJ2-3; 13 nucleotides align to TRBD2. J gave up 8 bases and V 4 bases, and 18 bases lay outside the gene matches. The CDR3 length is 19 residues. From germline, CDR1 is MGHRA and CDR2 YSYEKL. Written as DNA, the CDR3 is TGCGCCAGCAGCCCAGGGACTAGCGGGGCTCGTGGTGCAATGGGTACGCAGTATTTT. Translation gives CASSPGTSGARGAMGTQYF.

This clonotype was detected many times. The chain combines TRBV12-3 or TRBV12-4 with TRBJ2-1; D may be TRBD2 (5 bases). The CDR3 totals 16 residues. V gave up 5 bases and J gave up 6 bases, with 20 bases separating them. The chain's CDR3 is CASSPRPGDYTNEQFF. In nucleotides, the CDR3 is TGTGCCAGCAGTCCCCGCCCCGGTGACTACACCAATGAGCAGTTCTTC.

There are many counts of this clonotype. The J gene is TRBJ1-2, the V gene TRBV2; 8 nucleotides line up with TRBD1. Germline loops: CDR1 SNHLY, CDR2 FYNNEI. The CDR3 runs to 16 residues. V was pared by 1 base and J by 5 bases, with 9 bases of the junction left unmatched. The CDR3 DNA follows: TGTGCCAGCAGTGAAGGAGGGACAGGAACGATTTATGGCTACACCTTC. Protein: CASSEGGTGTIYGYTF.

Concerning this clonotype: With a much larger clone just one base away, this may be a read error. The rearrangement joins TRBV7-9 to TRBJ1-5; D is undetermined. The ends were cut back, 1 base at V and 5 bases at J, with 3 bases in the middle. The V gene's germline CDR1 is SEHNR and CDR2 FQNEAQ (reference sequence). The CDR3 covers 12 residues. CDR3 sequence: CASSLDDQPQHF. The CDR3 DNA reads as TGTGCCAGCAGCTTAGACGATCAGCCCCAGCATTTT.

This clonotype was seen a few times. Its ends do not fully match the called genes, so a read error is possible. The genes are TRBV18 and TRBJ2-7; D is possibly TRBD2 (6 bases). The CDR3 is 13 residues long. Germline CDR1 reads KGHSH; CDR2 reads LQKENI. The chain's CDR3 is CASSPEGNYERYF. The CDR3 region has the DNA TGTGCCAGCTCACCGGAGGGGAACTACGAGCGGTACTTC.

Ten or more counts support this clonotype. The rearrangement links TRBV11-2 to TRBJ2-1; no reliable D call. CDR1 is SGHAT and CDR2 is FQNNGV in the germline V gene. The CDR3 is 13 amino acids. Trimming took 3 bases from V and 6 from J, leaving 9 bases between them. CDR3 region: CASSFIGPNEQFF. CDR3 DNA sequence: TGTGCCAGCAGCTTTATAGGACCCAATGAGCAGTTCTTC.

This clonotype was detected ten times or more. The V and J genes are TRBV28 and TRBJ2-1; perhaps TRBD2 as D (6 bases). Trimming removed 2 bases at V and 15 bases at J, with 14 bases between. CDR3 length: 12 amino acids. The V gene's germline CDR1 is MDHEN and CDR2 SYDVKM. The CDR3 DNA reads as TGTGCCAGCAGTTTAATTAGCGGAGGGTCGTTCTTC. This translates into CASSLISGGSFF.

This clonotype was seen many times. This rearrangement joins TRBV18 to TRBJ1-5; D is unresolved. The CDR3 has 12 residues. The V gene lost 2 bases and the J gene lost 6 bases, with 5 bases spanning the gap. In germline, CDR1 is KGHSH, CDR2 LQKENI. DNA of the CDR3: TGTGCCAGCTCACCATCGACTCAGCCCCAGCATTTT. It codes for CASSPSTQPQHF.

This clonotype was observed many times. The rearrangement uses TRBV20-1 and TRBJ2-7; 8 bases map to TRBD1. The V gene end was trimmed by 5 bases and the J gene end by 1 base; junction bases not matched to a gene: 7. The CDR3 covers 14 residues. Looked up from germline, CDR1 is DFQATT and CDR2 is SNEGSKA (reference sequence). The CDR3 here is CSASSTGGSYEQYF. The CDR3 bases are TGCAGTGCTTCGTCAACAGGGGGGTCCTACGAGCAGTACTTC.

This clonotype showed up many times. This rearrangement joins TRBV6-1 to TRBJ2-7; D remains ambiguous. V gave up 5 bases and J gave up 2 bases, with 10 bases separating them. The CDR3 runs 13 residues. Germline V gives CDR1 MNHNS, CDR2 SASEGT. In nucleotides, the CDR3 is TGTGCCAGCAGTTCCCCGGCAGCCTACGAGCAGTACTTC. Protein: CASSSPAAYEQYF.

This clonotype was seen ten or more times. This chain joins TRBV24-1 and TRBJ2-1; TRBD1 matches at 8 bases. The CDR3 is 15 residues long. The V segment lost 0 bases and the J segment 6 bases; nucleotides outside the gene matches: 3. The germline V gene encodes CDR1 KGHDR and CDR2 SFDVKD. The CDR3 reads CATSDLGTGANEQFF. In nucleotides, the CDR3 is TGTGCCACCAGTGATTTGGGGACAGGTGCCAATGAGCAGTTCTTC.